This record looks at one TCR beta chain sequence and its context. Its antigen remains unidentified. No much larger clonotype is one base removed from it; base qualities were not supplied. These data come from a study of vaccination effects on CD4 cells after COVID-19 (dated by TCRdb to the early 2020s). Regarding the complete study: The ViraFEST assay stimulated PBMC with viral peptide pools and then used TCR sequencing to identify antigen-specific CD4+ T cell clonotypes by expansion. Across the study, the median time from the second dose to post-vaccine sampling was 72 days (range 14 to 241). A few million PBMC per well were cultured with approximately 10 ug/ml peptides in IMDM containing roughly 5% human AB serum, approximately 9.1 IU/ml IL-2 and gentamicin. In both COVID-19 convalescent patients and infection-naive vaccine recipients, the study compared SARS-CoV-2 spike-specific CD4+ TCR repertoires from before mRNA vaccination with those from after it. A total of ten to eleven COVID-19 convalescent patients and a handful of SARS-CoV-2-naive healthy vaccine recipients were included in the full study. Cultures from other donors in the study were sequenced using the Oncomine TCR Beta short-read assay on an Illumina iSeq 100.

Study-wide findings and limitations: In healthy vaccine recipients, vaccine-induced clones were almost all SARS-CoV-2 mono-reactive, with only 1 of 255 cross-reactive with common cold coronaviruses. Both infection-induced and vaccine-induced clones contracted markedly at late post-vaccination timepoints, which is consistent with waning T cell responses. The study was limited by a small number of convalescent patients and lacked early post-infection timepoints.

From its cysteine to its phenylalanine, the CDR3 spans 17 amino acids. Only CDR3 DNA remains: 51 bases, in frame from the first base. For this chain, trimming is 5 bases at the V end and 4 bases at the J end, and the number of junction bases without a gene match is 13. The germline V gene (reference sequence) yields LNHDA for CDR1 and SQIVND for CDR2. Library preparation was by the immunoSEQ multiplex PCR assay. TCR beta CDR3 sequencing was performed on DNA from the cultured, isolated CD4+ T cells. The authors' pipeline ran thus. Non-productive TCR sequences were removed, reads were trimmed to the CDR3 region, and CDR3s of at least 7 amino acids were retained. Antigen-specific clonotypes were identified using the MANAFEST web app by comparison of expansion in peptide wells against reference cultures. To count as positive, a clone had to show expansion at FDR<0.05 compared with the reference and with all other wells, an odds ratio above 5, and a frequency above 0.1% in two replicate wells. Clonotypes significantly expanded in SARS-CoV-2 spike wells and in at least one common cold coronavirus spike condition were defined as cross-reactive. Using the stringdist R package, CDR3 similarity was measured by Levenshtein distance, and unrooted trees were constructed with ape in R 3.6.1. TCRdb took over this immuneACCESS table, retaining in-frame rearrangements with V and J assigned. Such tables are incomplete; in checked studies, under half of the missing clones stem from an unresolved V gene, and the remainder is unexplained. V and J calls plus clone size are reproduced from that table; the DNA served to infer D and trimming. Recorded for this sample are approximately 60,000 clones; nearly 80% of them occurred a single time. 4.3% of the sample is taken by the ten largest.

After roughly 11 days of culture, CD4+ T cells were isolated with the EasySep CD4+ T cell isolation kit. Each participant received two doses of an mRNA SARS-CoV-2 vaccine, either BNT162b2 or mRNA-1273. None of the healthy vaccine recipients had a prior SARS-CoV-2 infection, which was confirmed by nucleocapsid antibody tests that came back negative both before and after vaccination. On days 3 and 7, half of the culture medium was replaced with fresh IL-2-containing medium. Unless noted otherwise, every peptide stimulation condition was cultured in triplicate wells. Using Ficoll-Paque Plus gradient centrifugation, PBMC were separated from whole blood and then either used fresh or cryopreserved at -140C. Genomic DNA was extracted from cultured CD4+ T cells with the QIAamp micro DNA kit.

The TCR originated in a human donor who received a COVID-19 vaccine. The sequenced sample was CD4+ T cells from PBMCs cultured without peptide, obtained after COVID-19 vaccination. Recombination connected TRBV19 to TRBJ2-1; TRBD1 lines up with 8 middle nucleotides. The CDR3 region: CASSLEHGTGRYNEQFF. Read as DNA, the sequence is TGTGCCAGTAGTTTGGAGCACGGGACAGGAAGATACAATGAGCAGTTCTTC.